This T cell receptor beta chain emerged from a study of cytomegalovirus exposure and HLA in healthy donors. There are 14 residues in the CDR3. V was pared by 2 bases and J by 1 base, with 8 bases between. The V gene's germline CDR1 is MDHEN and CDR2 SYDVKM. The repertoire was sequenced with immunoSEQ multiplex PCR; TCRdb's copy has only in-frame clones and lacks some. The sample comprises 120,000 to 150,000 clones, about 88% of which are singletons, and 3% to 3.5% rests with the top ten. The chain carries TRBV28 and TRBJ1-1; D call uncertain. The receptor was isolated from a woman younger than 35 in good health and CMV-seropositive. The sequenced sample consisted of PBMCs. Here the CDR3 reads CASSLVRRNTEAFF. In DNA, the CDR3 is TGTGCCAGCAGTTTAGTTCGCAGGAACACTGAAGCTTTCTTT.